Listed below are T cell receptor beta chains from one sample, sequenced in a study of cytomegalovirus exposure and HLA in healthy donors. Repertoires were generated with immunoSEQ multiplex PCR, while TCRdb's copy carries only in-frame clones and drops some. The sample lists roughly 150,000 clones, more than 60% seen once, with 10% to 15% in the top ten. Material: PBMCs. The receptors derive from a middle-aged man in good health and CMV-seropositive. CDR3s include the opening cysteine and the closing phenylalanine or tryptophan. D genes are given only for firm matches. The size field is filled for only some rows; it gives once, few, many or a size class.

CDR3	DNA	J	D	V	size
CASSVQWGQGGGYTF	TGTGCCAGCAGCGTACAGTGGGGTCAGGGAGGTGGCTACACCTTC	TRBJ1-2	-	TRBV9	-
CSVEGMGSGTHLNTDTQYF	TGCAGCGTTGAAGGGATGGGAAGCGGGACCCATCTGAACACAGATACGCAGTATTTT	TRBJ2-3	TRBD2	TRBV29-1	once
CASSGGGGPGDTQYF	TGTGCCAGCAGCGGGGGGGGAGGGCCCGGAGATACGCAGTATTTT	TRBJ2-3	TRBD2	TRBV9	-
CASQGAPSTDTQYF	TGTGCCAGCCAGGGGGCCCCTAGCACAGATACGCAGTATTTT	TRBJ2-3	TRBD1	TRBV5-4	-
CASSLGQPGNEQFF	TGTGCCAGCAGCTTAGGACAGCCAGGCAATGAGCAGTTCTTC	TRBJ2-1	-	TRBV11-3	few
CASSLGGDNQPQHF	TGCGCCAGCAGCTTGGGAGGAGACAATCAGCCCCAGCATTTT	TRBJ1-5	-	TRBV5-1	once
CARSFKLAGGPMLDTQYF	TGTGCCAGAAGCTTCAAACTAGCGGGAGGGCCGATGTTAGATACGCAGTATTTT	TRBJ2-3	TRBD2	TRBV5-3	-
CAWSRTAGNTIYF	TGTGCCTGGAGTCGCACAGCTGGAAACACCATATATTTT	TRBJ1-3	-	TRBV30	-
CASSFKQNMNTEAFF	TGTGCCAGCAGTTTTAAACAGAACATGAACACTGAAGCTTTCTTT	TRBJ1-1	-	TRBV28	few
CASSFPGTSGDEQYF	TGTGCCTCCTCCTTCCCCGGGACTAGCGGGGACGAGCAGTACTTC	TRBJ2-7	TRBD2	TRBV2	few
CASSFGTSGTDTQYF	TGTGCCAGCAGCTTCGGGACTAGCGGGACAGATACGCAGTATTTT	TRBJ2-3	TRBD2	TRBV11-2	-
CASSASTGVGDTQYF	TGTGCCAGCAGCGCGTCGACAGGGGTTGGAGATACGCAGTATTTT	TRBJ2-3	TRBD1	TRBV9	few
CSSSLGGTLVAYEQYF	TGTTCCAGCAGCTTAGGAGGAACATTAGTAGCCTACGAGCAGTACTTC	TRBJ2-7	-	TRBV7-9	-
CASSRTGPIYGYTF	TGTGCCAGCAGCCGGACAGGGCCTATCTATGGCTACACCTTC	TRBJ1-2	TRBD1	TRBV11-2	-
CASSFGVGGNTIYF	TGCGCCAGCAGCTTCGGGGTCGGGGGAAACACCATATATTTT	TRBJ1-3	-	TRBV5-1	once
CASSPTSPNEQFF	TGTGCCAGCAGCCCCACTAGCCCCAATGAGCAGTTCTTC	TRBJ2-1	-	TRBV7-2	-
CASSASYSGANGLTF	TGTGCCAGCAGTGCCTCATACTCTGGGGCCAACGGCCTGACTTTC	TRBJ2-6	-	TRBV6-4	-
CASSLGRLNTEAFF	TGTGCCAGCAGCCTAGGTAGGTTGAACACTGAAGCTTTCTTT	TRBJ1-1	-	TRBV5-5	-
CVISAGATPTNEKLFF	TGTGTCATCAGTGCAGGGGCCACCCCAACTAATGAAAAACTGTTTTTT	TRBJ1-4	-	TRBV10-3	-
CASSPRDGLDSGAFF	TGTGCCAGCTCACCAAGGGATGGCCTCGACTCGGGGGCTTTCTTT	TRBJ1-1	-	TRBV18	-
CASRNLALAGGPRDNEQFF	TGTGCCAGCAGAAACTTAGCACTAGCGGGAGGGCCCAGAGACAATGAGCAGTTCTTC	TRBJ2-1	TRBD2	TRBV28	once
CASSETRIINEQYF	TGCGCCAGCAGTGAGACCAGGATTATCAACGAGCAGTACTTC	TRBJ2-7	-	TRBV10-1	-
CASSRALGGEAEQYF	TGTGCCAGCTCCCGGGCTTTAGGAGGGGAAGCCGAGCAGTACTTC	TRBJ2-7	-	TRBV18	-
CASSLGPREANTEAFF	TGCGCCAGCAGCCTAGGACCCAGGGAAGCGAACACTGAAGCTTTCTTT	TRBJ1-1	-	TRBV5-1	-
CASSLGNSDRVETQYF	TGCGCCAGCAGCTTGGGTAACTCCGACCGGGTAGAGACCCAGTACTTC	TRBJ2-5	-	TRBV5-1	once
CASSDSGTGLNYGYTF	TGCGCCAGCAGCGATTCCGGGACAGGGTTAAACTATGGCTACACCTTC	TRBJ1-2	TRBD1	TRBV5-1	-
CASRPGQHNQPQHF	TGTGCCAGCCGCCCTGGACAGCATAATCAGCCCCAGCATTTT	TRBJ1-5	-	TRBV2	-
CSVDGGGTGELFF	TGCAGCGTTGATGGCGGGGGCACCGGGGAGCTGTTTTTT	TRBJ2-2	TRBD2	TRBV29-1	few
CASSLSGGENTIYF	TGCGCCAGCAGCTTGTCGGGGGGCGAAAACACCATATATTTT	TRBJ1-3	-	TRBV5-1	-
CASSVILEQFF	TGTGCCAGCAGTGTAATCCTTGAGCAGTTCTTC	TRBJ2-1	-	TRBV6-1	-
CASSLGQGNTIYF	TGTGCCAGCTCACTGGGACAGGGAAACACCATATATTTT	TRBJ1-3	TRBD1	TRBV18	-
CSVGGGNTIYF	TGCAGCGTTGGAGGGGGAAACACCATATATTTT	TRBJ1-3	-	TRBV29-1	-
CSASRGTEAFF	TGCAGTGCTAGTCGAGGCACTGAAGCTTTCTTT	TRBJ1-1	-	TRBV20-1	few
CASRQGDRLTDTQYF	TGTGCCAGCAGACAGGGGGATAGACTCACAGATACGCAGTATTTT	TRBJ2-3	TRBD1	TRBV11-2	-
CAAGFKSEQYF	TGTGCCGCCGGGTTTAAGTCTGAGCAGTACTTC	TRBJ2-7	-	TRBV19	-
CASSQAGTPNYGYTF	TGCGCCAGCAGCCAAGCTGGGACACCTAACTATGGCTACACCTTC	TRBJ1-2	-	TRBV4-3	few
CASSPGRGVQPQHF	TGTGCCAGCAGTCCCGGGCGGGGGGTTCAGCCCCAGCATTTT	TRBJ1-5	-	TRBV6-5	-
CASSPPLAGAYEQYF	TGTGCCAGCTCACCACCCCTAGCGGGAGCTTACGAGCAGTACTTC	TRBJ2-7	TRBD2	TRBV18	-
CASSETGSLTMGYTF	TGCGCCAGCAGTGAGACAGGTTCATTAACTATGGGCTACACCTTC	TRBJ1-2	-	TRBV10-2	-
CASSRPSGSYEQYF	TGTGCCAGCAGTCGCCCTAGCGGCTCCTACGAGCAGTACTTC	TRBJ2-7	TRBD2	TRBV25-1	-
CASSLPGAVGNEQYF	TGCGCCAGCAGTCTCCCAGGGGCGGTTGGGAACGAGCAGTACTTC	TRBJ2-7	-	TRBV23-1	-
CASSLAAGGTDTQYF	TGCGCCAGCAGCTTGGCGGCAGGGGGCACAGATACGCAGTATTTT	TRBJ2-3	-	TRBV5-1	once
CASSPGTSQETQYF	TGTGCCAGCTCACCAGGGACTAGCCAAGAGACCCAGTACTTC	TRBJ2-5	TRBD2	TRBV18	-
CASFSNYEQYF	TGTGCCAGCTTTAGCAACTACGAGCAGTACTTC	TRBJ2-7	-	TRBV5-5	-
CASSSDRGRQYF	TGTGCCAGCAGCTCCGACAGGGGTAGGCAGTACTTC	TRBJ2-7	TRBD1	TRBV7-2	-
CASAAGPKNEQFF	TGTGCCAGCGCTGCGGGACCGAAGAATGAGCAGTTCTTC	TRBJ2-1	-	TRBV2	-
CASSQGQGISYEQYF	TGTGCCAGCTCACAGGGACAGGGCATTTCCTACGAGCAGTACTTC	TRBJ2-7	TRBD1	TRBV18	-
CASRRVGQGGINEQFF	TGTGCCAGCAGACGGGTCGGACAGGGGGGAATCAATGAGCAGTTCTTC	TRBJ2-1	TRBD1	TRBV5-4	-
CASGMWEDRAWWDTDTQYF	TGTGCCAGCGGAATGTGGGAAGACAGGGCCTGGTGGGACACAGATACGCAGTATTTT	TRBJ2-3	TRBD1	TRBV13	-
CASSPNTGTGGTDTQYF	TGTGCCAGCTCACCGAACACCGGGACAGGTGGCACAGATACGCAGTATTTT	TRBJ2-3	TRBD1	TRBV18	-
CASSLVPGGYGYTF	TGTGCCAGCAGCTTGGTCCCGGGAGGCTATGGCTACACCTTC	TRBJ1-2	-	TRBV5-4	-
CASTEGTGLNEQFF	TGTGCCAGCACCGAGGGGACAGGTCTTAATGAGCAGTTCTTC	TRBJ2-1	TRBD1	TRBV5-4	-
CASSSTEAFF	TGTGCCAGCAGCAGCACTGAAGCTTTCTTT	TRBJ1-1	-	TRBV6-1	-